Shown below are 31 T cell receptor beta chains from a single sample sequenced in a study of control samples from healthy donors and cancer patients. Clones were sequenced by immunoSEQ multiplex PCR, and TCRdb holds only the in-frame ones, with some missing. This sample has about 160,000 clones, with roughly 90% found just once. The sequenced material came from blood. The receptors shown here come from a woman aged 30 to 39 in good health.

The genes are TRBV9 and TRBJ2-1; D remains ambiguous. The V and J ends lost 0 bases and 9 bases respectively, with 13 bases between them. The V gene's germline CDR1 is SGDLS and CDR2 YYNGEE. The CDR3 consists of 14 residues. CDR3 sequence: CASSVVVAYGEQFF. Here the CDR3 DNA reads TGTGCCAGCAGCGTAGTGGTAGCTTATGGTGAGCAGTTCTTC.

The chain links TRBV29-1 to TRBJ2-7; perhaps TRBD2 as D (6 bases). CDR1 is SQVTM, CDR2 ANQGSEA, per germline. V lost 3 bases, J lost 4 bases, and 19 bases lay in between. The CDR3 consists of 15 residues. CDR3 DNA sequence: TGCAGCGTTGAGGCGGGACCCATAGTGGGTTACGAGCAGTACTTC. Translated, it gives CSVEAGPIVGYEQYF.

The J gene is TRBJ1-3, the V gene TRBV20-1; D not certain. The CDR3 is 11 amino acids. V was shortened by 3 bases and J by 5 bases, with 5 bases between the two germline ends. Germline CDR1 DFQATT, CDR2 SNEGSKA (reference sequence). The CDR3 DNA is TGCAGTGCTAGCGCTAGAAACACCATATATTTT. Protein: CSASARNTIYF.

The DNA for the CDR3 is TGTGCCAGCAGTTTTTCCAACACAGGACTAGGAGCTTTCTTT. Amino acid sequence: CASSFSNTGLGAFF. The V gene is TRBV27, the J gene TRBJ1-1; possibly TRBD1 for D (5 bases). V was shortened by 3 bases and J by 10 bases, with 18 bases between the two germline ends. CDR3 length: 14 amino acids. Germline assignment: CDR1 MNHEY and CDR2 SMNVEV (reference sequence).

V is TRBV15 and J is TRBJ2-2, with D possibly called TRBD1 or TRBD2 (5 bases each). CDR1 and CDR2 (germline): LNHNV, YYDKDF (reference sequence). V was pared by 0 bases and J by 5 bases, with 10 bases between. There are 15 residues in the CDR3. CDR3 protein: CATSRDGRETGELFF. The CDR3, as DNA: TGTGCCACCAGCAGAGATGGCAGGGAGACCGGGGAGCTGTTTTTT.

Notes on this clone: This sample includes further DNA sequences coding for the same CDR3. The V call is TRBV24-1, the J call TRBJ2-1; 7 bases line up with TRBD2. The CDR3 is made up of 14 amino acids. J gave up 1 base and V 5 bases, and 1 base lay outside the gene matches. CDR1 is KGHDR, CDR2 SFDVKD, per germline. CDR3 protein: CATSGGGSYNEQFF. CDR3 in DNA: TGTGCCACCAGTGGGGGGGGGTCCTACAATGAGCAGTTCTTC.

The genes are TRBV11-2 and TRBJ1-6; D not resolved. Trimming took 1 base from V and 6 from J, leaving 4 bases between them. Germline V lookup: CDR1 SGHAT, CDR2 FQNNGV. The CDR3 is made up of 13 amino acids. The CDR3 DNA reads as TGTGCCAGCAGCTTAGTCGTTAATTCACCCCTCCACTTT. This translates into CASSLVVNSPLHF.

The chain has TRBV27 and TRBJ1-4; TRBD1 matches at 7 bases. With 3 bases clipped from V and 5 bases from J, the junction kept 6 bases outside the gene matches. Germline V gives CDR1 MNHEY, CDR2 SMNVEV (reference sequence). The CDR3 totals 15 residues. In DNA, the CDR3 is TGTGCCAGCAGTTTCACGCCAGGGGGAAATGAAAAACTGTTTTTT. Translating it yields CASSFTPGGNEKLFF.

The chain has TRBV21-1 and TRBJ2-1; TRBD2, the table's D call, lacks a check against the DNA. TRBV21-1 is designated a pseudogene. There are 18 residues in the CDR3. Here the CDR3 reads CASSKNWTSGRAANEQFF. The CDR3 DNA sequence: TGTGCCAGCAGCAAGAACTGGACTAGCGGGAGGGCCGCTAATGAGCAGTTCTTC.

The V gene is TRBV5-8, the J gene TRBJ2-7, with D hard to call. This CDR3 is built from 14 residues. CDR1 and CDR2 (germline): SGHTS, YDEGEE. Trimming shortened V by 3 bases and J by 2 bases, and 12 bases separated the two germline ends. This CDR3 is CASSSPASPYEQYF. CDR3 coding DNA: TGTGCCAGCAGCTCTCCCGCTTCACCCTACGAGCAGTACTTC.

The chain has TRBV5-4 and TRBJ2-6; TRBD1 matches at 7 bases. J was trimmed by 0 bases and V by 9 bases; bases with no gene match: 9. The CDR3 extends over 16 amino acids. CDR1 and CDR2 from the germline V gene are SGHNT and YYREEE (reference sequence). The CDR3 sequence: CATGTGVGSGANVLTF. CDR3 bases: TGTGCCACCGGCACAGGGGTCGGCTCTGGGGCCAACGTCCTGACTTTC.

The chain couples TRBV6-2 or TRBV6-3 to TRBJ1-1; D call uncertain. Trimming took 3 bases from V and 4 from J, leaving 15 bases between them. Germline V lookup: CDR1 MNHEY, CDR2 SVGEGT. The CDR3 covers 15 residues. CDR3 coding DNA: TGTGCCAGCAGTTATCATGTGTTAATAACCACTGAAGCTTTCTTT. Translation gives CASSYHVLITTEAFF.

The chain joins TRBV6-5 to TRBJ1-2; 11 bases are a match to TRBD1. The CDR3 covers 15 residues. The J segment lost 7 bases and the V segment lost 2 bases, leaving 6 bases of the junction unmatched. The germline CDR1 and CDR2 sequences are MNHEY and SVGAGI. The CDR3 coding sequence is TGTGCCAGCAGTTACGCGGGACAGGGGGGTGGTGGCTACACCTTC. Translated: CASSYAGQGGGGYTF.

This clone was detected a few times. The CDR3 nucleotides read TGTGCCAGCAGCCCGAGCGGGGAACTGTTTTTT. It yields the protein CASSPSGELFF. V usage is TRBV7-9 and J usage is TRBJ1-4; D gene uncertain. Germline-derived CDR1 and CDR2 are SEHNR and FQNEAQ (reference sequence). V lost 5 bases, J lost 12 bases, and 10 bases lay in between. The CDR3 is 11 amino acids. Supplemented by reference TRBV7-9 and TRBJ1-4, the full variable domain reads DTGVSQNPRHKITKRGQNVTFRCDPISEHNRLYWYRQTLGQGPEFLTYFQNEAQLEKSRLLSDRFSAERPKGSFSTLEIQRTEQGDSAMYLCASSPSGELFFGSGTQLSVL.

The chain links TRBV19 to TRBJ1-5, with 8 positions matching TRBD1. CDR3 size: 16 residues. The V gene's germline CDR1 is LNHDA and CDR2 SQIVND (reference sequence). Unmatched junction bases numbered 8, after V lost 7 bases and J lost 0 bases. In DNA, the CDR3 is TGTGCCAGTATTCCCGGGACAGGCCATAGCAATCAGCCCCAGCATTTT. Encoded protein: CASIPGTGHSNQPQHF.

The rearrangement joins TRBV9 to TRBJ2-6; no reliable D call. CDR3 length equals 15 residues. Germline CDR1 reads SGDLS; CDR2 reads YYNGEE. V was trimmed by 2 bases and J by 0 bases, leaving 6 bases between them. DNA for the CDR3: TGTGCCAGCAGCGTCTGGACCTCTGGGGCCAACGTCCTGACTTTC. Encoded protein: CASSVWTSGANVLTF.

V usage is TRBV19 and J usage is TRBJ2-4, with TRBD2 as a possible D gene (7 bases). V was pared by 8 bases and J by 0 bases, with 11 bases between. CDR3 size: 14 residues. The V gene's germline CDR1 is LNHDA and CDR2 SQIVND (reference sequence). The CDR3 protein is CASEGGLAKNIQYF. Written as DNA, the CDR3 is TGTGCCAGTGAGGGGGGGCTAGCCAAAAACATTCAGTACTTC.

The rearrangement links TRBV6-5 to TRBJ1-2, with TRBD1 as a possible D gene (5 bases). V lost 7 bases and J 4 bases, leaving 16 bases between the germline ends. This CDR3 is built from 14 residues. Germline loops: CDR1 MNHEY, CDR2 SVGAGI. The CDR3 sequence: CASTQGGAGYGYTF. The CDR3 region has the DNA TGTGCCAGCACTCAGGGAGGGGCAGGCTATGGCTACACCTTC.

This chain connects TRBV7-9 to TRBJ1-2, with D hard to call. In germline, CDR1 is SEHNR, CDR2 FQNEAQ (reference sequence). The CDR3 runs 15 residues. The ends were cut back, 1 base at V and 2 bases at J, with 11 bases in the middle. This chain's CDR3 is CASSLGGTINYGYTF. The CDR3 DNA follows: TGTGCCAGCAGCTTAGGGGGAACTATCAACTATGGCTACACCTTC.

The chain has TRBV28 and TRBJ2-7; 9 bases match TRBD1. Looked up from germline, CDR1 is MDHEN and CDR2 is SYDVKM. Germline trimming cut 5 bases from V and 4 bases from J; bases unmatched to any gene: 6. The length of the CDR3 is 14 residues. This CDR3 reads CASSNRDRVYEQYF. The CDR3 bases are TGTGCCAGCAGTAACCGGGACAGGGTTTACGAGCAGTACTTC.

This sequence joins TRBV27 and TRBJ2-1; TRBD2 matches 12 bases. CDR1 is MNHEY and CDR2 is SMNVEV in the germline V gene (reference sequence). The junction had 2 bases not matched to a gene; V was cut back by 5 bases and J by 3 bases. The CDR3 runs 15 residues. The CDR3 region is CASSPGLAGYNEQFF. For the CDR3, the DNA is TGTGCCAGCAGTCCGGGACTAGCGGGCTACAATGAGCAGTTCTTC.

This chain connects TRBV14 to TRBJ1-4; TRBD1 agrees at 8 bases. The CDR3 spans 16 residues. The V and J ends lost 1 base and 7 bases, in that order; junction bases with no gene match: 8. The germline V gene encodes CDR1 SGHDN and CDR2 FVKESK. CDR3 sequence reads: CASSQATGVLGEKLFF. CDR3 nucleotide sequence: TGTGCCAGCAGCCAAGCGACAGGGGTATTGGGTGAAAAACTGTTTTTT.

The chain uses TRBV13 and TRBJ1-1; D gene uncertain. Germline V gene data show CDR1 as PRHDT and CDR2 as FYEKMQ (reference sequence). The CDR3 sequence is 13 residues long. V was pared by 5 bases and J by 8 bases, with 15 bases between. CDR3 sequence (DNA): TGTGCCAGCAGCACCCAGGTAAGCCACGAAGCTTTCTTT. Translation gives CASSTQVSHEAFF.

Only one count was recorded for this clone. V and J are TRBV19 and TRBJ1-2; 10 bases map to TRBD1. This CDR3 spans 15 amino acids. The V and J ends lost 7 bases and 4 bases, in that order; junction bases with no gene match: 9. Germline assignment: CDR1 LNHDA and CDR2 SQIVND (reference sequence). DNA for the CDR3: TGTGCCAGTACCCTCTTGGACAGGGGGATCTATGGCTACACCTTC. Its translation is CASTLLDRGIYGYTF. The complete variable domain, with remaining parts taken from reference TRBV19 and TRBJ1-2, reads DGGITQSPKYLFRKEGQNVTLSCEQNLNHDAMYWYRQDPGQGLRLIYYSQIVNDFQKGDIAEGYSVSREKKESFPLTVTSAQKNPTAFYLCASTLLDRGIYGYTFGSGTRLTVV.

The table lists this clone with a count of one. This sequence joins TRBV19 and TRBJ1-5, with D tentatively TRBD1 (6 bases). Germline V CDR1 and CDR2: LNHDA, SQIVND (reference sequence). Trimming left V 5 bases short and J 7 bases short, with 21 bases between. This CDR3 is built from 16 residues. The CDR3 spells CASSPFPSGGQQPQHF. The CDR3 nucleotides read TGTGCCAGTAGTCCATTCCCCTCCGGGGGGCAACAGCCCCAGCATTTT. Full variable domain (missing parts from reference TRBV19 and TRBJ1-5): DGGITQSPKYLFRKEGQNVTLSCEQNLNHDAMYWYRQDPGQGLRLIYYSQIVNDFQKGDIAEGYSVSREKKESFPLTVTSAQKNPTAFYLCASSPFPSGGQQPQHFGDGTRLSIL.

J is TRBJ1-2 and V is TRBV29-1; perhaps TRBD1 as D (6 bases). The V and J ends lost 6 bases and 0 bases respectively, with 14 bases between them. This CDR3 has 14 amino acids. CDR1 is SQVTM, CDR2 ANQGSEA, per germline. CDR3 nucleotides: TGCAGCGTAGGGGGGGAGCGATCTAACTATGGCTACACCTTC. This translates into CSVGGERSNYGYTF. Complete variable domain (other parts from reference TRBV29-1 and TRBJ1-2): SAVISQKPSRDICQRGTSLTIQCQVDSQVTMMFWYRQQPGQSLTLIATANQGSEATYESGFVIDKFPISRPNLTFSTLTVSNMSPEDSSIYLCSVGGERSNYGYTFGSGTRLTVV.

V and J are TRBV27 and TRBJ2-7; D not certain. The germline V and J ends were trimmed by 5 bases and 2 bases, with 10 bases remaining between them. The germline gives CDR1 MNHEY, CDR2 SMNVEV (reference sequence). The CDR3 spans 13 residues. The DNA for the CDR3 is TGTGCCAGCAGTATCCGTCCCACCTACGAGCAGTACTTC. Residues: CASSIRPTYEQYF.

This chain joins TRBV13 and TRBJ2-1; D may match TRBD1 or TRBD2 (5 bases each). Germline V gene data show CDR1 as PRHDT and CDR2 as FYEKMQ (reference sequence). V gave up 3 bases and J gave up 4 bases, with 19 bases separating them. The CDR3 consists of 17 residues. DNA of the CDR3: TGTGCCAGCAGCTTCCGCACTAGGGGAACTAAATACAATGAGCAGTTCTTC. Translating gives CASSFRTRGTKYNEQFF.

The chain joins TRBV18 to TRBJ2-1; D is unclear. The germline CDR1 and CDR2 sequences are KGHSH and LQKENI. The CDR3 spans 13 residues. V dropped 2 bases and J dropped 6 bases, with 8 bases sitting between them. The CDR3 loop is CASSPKSVNEQFF. DNA of the CDR3: TGTGCCAGCTCACCAAAGTCGGTCAATGAGCAGTTCTTC.

This clone was detected once. This chain links TRBV5-8 with TRBJ1-1; tentative D call: TRBD1 (6 bases). The germline V and J ends were trimmed by 4 bases and 1 base, with 17 bases remaining between them. This CDR3 spans 16 amino acids. The germline V gene encodes CDR1 SGHTS and CDR2 YDEGEE. DNA of the CDR3: TGTGCCAGCAGCCCCCCATGGGGGGCCTCGAACACTGAAGCTTTCTTT. Its translation is CASSPPWGASNTEAFF.

The chain has TRBV28 and TRBJ2-3; D remains unclear. V was pared by 6 bases and J by 4 bases, with 14 bases between. The germline gives CDR1 MDHEN, CDR2 SYDVKM. The CDR3 is 14 residues long. The CDR3 here is CASRPRTGPDTQYF. CDR3 in DNA: TGTGCCAGCAGACCTAGGACCGGCCCAGATACGCAGTATTTT.